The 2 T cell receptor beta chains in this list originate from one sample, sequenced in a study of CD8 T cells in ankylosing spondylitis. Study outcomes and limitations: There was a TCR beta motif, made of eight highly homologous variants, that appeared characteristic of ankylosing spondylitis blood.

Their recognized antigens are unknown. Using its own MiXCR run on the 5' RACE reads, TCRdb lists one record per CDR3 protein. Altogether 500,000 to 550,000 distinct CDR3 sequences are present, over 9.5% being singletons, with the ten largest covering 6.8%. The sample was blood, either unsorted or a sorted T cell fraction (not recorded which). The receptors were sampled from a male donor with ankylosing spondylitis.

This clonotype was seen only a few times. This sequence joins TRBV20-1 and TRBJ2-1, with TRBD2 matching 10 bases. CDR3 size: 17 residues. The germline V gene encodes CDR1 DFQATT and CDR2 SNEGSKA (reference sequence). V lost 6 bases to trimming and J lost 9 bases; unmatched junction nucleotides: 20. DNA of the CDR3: TGCAGTGCCCTAGAGATCCAAGCGGGAGGGCCCTCGGGTGAGCAGTTCTTC. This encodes CSALEIQAGGPSGEQFF.

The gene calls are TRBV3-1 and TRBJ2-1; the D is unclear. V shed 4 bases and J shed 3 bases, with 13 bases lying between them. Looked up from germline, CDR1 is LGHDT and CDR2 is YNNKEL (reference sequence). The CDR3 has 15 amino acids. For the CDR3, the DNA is TGTGCCAGCAGCCTTCAGGTAATGATCTACAATGAGCAGTTCTTC. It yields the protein CASSLQVMIYNEQFF.